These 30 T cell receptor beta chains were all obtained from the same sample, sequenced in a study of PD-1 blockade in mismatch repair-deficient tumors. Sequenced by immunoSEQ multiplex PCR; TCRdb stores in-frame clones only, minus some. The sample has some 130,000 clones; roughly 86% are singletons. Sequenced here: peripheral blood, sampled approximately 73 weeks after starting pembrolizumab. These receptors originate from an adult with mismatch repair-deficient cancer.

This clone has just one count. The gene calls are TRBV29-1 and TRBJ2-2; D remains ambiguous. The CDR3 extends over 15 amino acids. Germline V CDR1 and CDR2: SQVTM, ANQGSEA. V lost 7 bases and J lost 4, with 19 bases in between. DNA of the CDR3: TGCAGCGGGACCCTAACCGGGCCACCCACCGGGGAGCTGTTTTTT. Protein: CSGTLTGPPTGELFF.

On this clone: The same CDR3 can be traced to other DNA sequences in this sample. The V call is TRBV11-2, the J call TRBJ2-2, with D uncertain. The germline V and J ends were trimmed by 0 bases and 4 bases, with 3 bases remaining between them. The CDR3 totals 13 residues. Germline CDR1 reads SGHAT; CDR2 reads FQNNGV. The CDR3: CASSLDRTGELFF. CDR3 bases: TGTGCCAGCAGCTTAGATCGCACCGGGGAGCTGTTTTTT.

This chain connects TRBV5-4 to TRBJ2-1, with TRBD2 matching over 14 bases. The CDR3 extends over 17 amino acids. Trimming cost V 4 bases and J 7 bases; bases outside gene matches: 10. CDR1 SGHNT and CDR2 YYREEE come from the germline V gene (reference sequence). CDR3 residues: CASSAGTSGSAKNEQFF. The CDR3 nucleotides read TGTGCCAGCAGCGCAGGGACTAGCGGGAGTGCAAAGAATGAGCAGTTCTTC.

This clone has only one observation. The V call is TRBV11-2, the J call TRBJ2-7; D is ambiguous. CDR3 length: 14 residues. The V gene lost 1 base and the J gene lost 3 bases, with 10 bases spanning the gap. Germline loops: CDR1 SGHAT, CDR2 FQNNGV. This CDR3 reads CASSLGAGDYEQYF. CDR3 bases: TGTGCCAGCAGCTTAGGGGCCGGAGACTACGAGCAGTACTTC. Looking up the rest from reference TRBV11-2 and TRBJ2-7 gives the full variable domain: EAGVAQSPRYKIIEKRQSVAFWCNPISGHATLYWYQQILGQGPKLLIQFQNNGVVDDSQLPKDRFSAERLKGVDSTLKIQPAKLEDSAVYLCASSLGAGDYEQYFGPGTRLTVT.

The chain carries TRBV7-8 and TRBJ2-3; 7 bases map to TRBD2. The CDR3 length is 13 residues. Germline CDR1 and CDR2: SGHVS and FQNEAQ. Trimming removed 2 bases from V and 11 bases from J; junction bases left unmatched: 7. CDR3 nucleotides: TGTGCCAGCAGCTTACTAGCGGTGGGGGAGCAGTATTTT. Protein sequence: CASSLLAVGEQYF.

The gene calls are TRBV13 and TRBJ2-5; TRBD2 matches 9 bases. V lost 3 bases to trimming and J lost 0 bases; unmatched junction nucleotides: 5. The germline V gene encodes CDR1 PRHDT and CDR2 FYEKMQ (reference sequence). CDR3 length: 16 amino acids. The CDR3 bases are TGTGCCAGCAGCTTTGCGACTAGCGGAGACCAAGAGACCCAGTACTTC. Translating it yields CASSFATSGDQETQYF.

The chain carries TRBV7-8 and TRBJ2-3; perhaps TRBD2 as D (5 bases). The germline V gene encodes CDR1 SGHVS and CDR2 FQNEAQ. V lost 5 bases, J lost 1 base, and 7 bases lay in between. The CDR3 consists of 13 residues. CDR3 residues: CASSGSGTDTQYF. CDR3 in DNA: TGTGCCAGCAGCGGGAGCGGCACAGATACGCAGTATTTT.

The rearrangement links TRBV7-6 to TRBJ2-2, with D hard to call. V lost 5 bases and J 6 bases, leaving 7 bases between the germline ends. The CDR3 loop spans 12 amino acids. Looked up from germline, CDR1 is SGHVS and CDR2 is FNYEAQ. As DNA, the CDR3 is TGTGCCAGCAGCCCTACGTCCGGGGAGCTGTTTTTT. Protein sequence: CASSPTSGELFF.

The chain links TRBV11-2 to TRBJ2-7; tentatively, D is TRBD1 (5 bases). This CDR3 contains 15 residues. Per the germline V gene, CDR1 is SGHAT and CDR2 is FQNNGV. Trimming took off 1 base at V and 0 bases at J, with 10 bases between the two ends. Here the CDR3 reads CASSLAAGPSYEQYF. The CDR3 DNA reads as TGTGCCAGCAGCTTAGCTGCAGGGCCCTCCTACGAGCAGTACTTC.

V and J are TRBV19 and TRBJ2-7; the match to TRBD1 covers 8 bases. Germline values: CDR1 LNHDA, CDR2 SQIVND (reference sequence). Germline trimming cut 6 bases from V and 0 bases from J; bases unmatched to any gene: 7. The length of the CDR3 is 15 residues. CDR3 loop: CASSPGQELSYEQYF. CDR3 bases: TGTGCCAGTAGCCCGGGACAGGAACTCTCCTACGAGCAGTACTTC.

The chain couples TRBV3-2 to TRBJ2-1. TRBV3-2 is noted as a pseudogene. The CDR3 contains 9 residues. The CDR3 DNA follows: TGTGCCAGCAGAAATGAGCAGTTCTTC. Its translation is CASRNEQFF.

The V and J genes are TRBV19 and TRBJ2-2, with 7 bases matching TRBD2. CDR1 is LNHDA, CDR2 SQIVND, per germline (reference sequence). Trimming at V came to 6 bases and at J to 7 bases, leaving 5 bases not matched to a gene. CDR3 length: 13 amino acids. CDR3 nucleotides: TGTGCCAGTAGGCAGGGAGGGAGCGGGGAGCTGTTTTTT. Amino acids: CASRQGGSGELFF.

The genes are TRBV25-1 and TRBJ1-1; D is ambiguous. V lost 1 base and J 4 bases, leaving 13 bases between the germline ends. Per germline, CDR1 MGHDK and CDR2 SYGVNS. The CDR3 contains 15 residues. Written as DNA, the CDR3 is TGTGCCAGCAGTGAATTAAAGGAAGACGGCACTGAAGCTTTCTTT. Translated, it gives CASSELKEDGTEAFF.

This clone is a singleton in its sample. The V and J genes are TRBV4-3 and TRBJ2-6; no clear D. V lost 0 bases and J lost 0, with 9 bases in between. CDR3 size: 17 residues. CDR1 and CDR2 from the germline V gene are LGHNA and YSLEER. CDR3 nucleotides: TGCGCCAGCAGCCAAGAATTCCGTAGCTCTGGGGCCAACGTCCTGACTTTC. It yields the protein CASSQEFRSSGANVLTF.

CDR3 in DNA: TGCGCCAGCAGTGGTTTTAGGGTAGGGGACAGGGTAAACTATGGCTACACCTTC. Protein product: CASSGFRVGDRVNYGYTF. This chain joins TRBV10-1 and TRBJ1-2; 9 nucleotides line up with TRBD1. J lost 2 bases, V lost 4 bases, and 14 bases had no gene match. The CDR3 sequence is 18 residues long. Per germline, CDR1 WNHNN and CDR2 SYGVQD (reference sequence).

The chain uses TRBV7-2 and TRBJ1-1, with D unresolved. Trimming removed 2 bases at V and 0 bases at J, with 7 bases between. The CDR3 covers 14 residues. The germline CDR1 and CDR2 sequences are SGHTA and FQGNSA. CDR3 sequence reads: CASSLRVVNTEAFF. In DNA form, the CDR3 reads TGTGCCAGCAGCTTAAGGGTTGTGAACACTGAAGCTTTCTTT.

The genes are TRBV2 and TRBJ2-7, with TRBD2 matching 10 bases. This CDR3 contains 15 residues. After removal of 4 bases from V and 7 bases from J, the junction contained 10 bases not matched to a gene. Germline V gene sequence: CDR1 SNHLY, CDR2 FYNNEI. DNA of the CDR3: TGTGCCAGCAGTGTAGAACTAGCGGGATTGGGAGAGCAGTACTTC. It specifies CASSVELAGLGEQYF.

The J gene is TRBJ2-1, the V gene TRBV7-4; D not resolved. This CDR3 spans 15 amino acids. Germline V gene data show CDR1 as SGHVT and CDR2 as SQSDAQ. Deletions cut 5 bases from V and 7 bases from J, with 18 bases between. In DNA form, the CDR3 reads TGTGCCAGCAGCCCCCGAACTTGGGTTTTAAATGAGCAGTTCTTC. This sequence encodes CASSPRTWVLNEQFF.

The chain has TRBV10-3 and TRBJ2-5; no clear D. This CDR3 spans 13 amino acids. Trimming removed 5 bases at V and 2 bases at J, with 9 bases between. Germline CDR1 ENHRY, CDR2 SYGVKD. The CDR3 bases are TGTGCCATCAGTCGGGCCCTACAAGAGACCCAGTACTTC. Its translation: CAISRALQETQYF.

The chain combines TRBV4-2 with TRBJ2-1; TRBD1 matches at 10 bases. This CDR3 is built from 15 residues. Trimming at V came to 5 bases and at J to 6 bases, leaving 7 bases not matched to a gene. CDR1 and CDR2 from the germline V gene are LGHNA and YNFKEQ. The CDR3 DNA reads TGTGCCAGCAGCTCACCCGGGACAGGGGCCAATGAGCAGTTCTTC. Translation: CASSSPGTGANEQFF.

The CDR3 DNA sequence: TGCGCCAGCAGCTTAGGGGCAAAGGACCAGCCCCAGCATTTT. Amino acids: CASSLGAKDQPQHF. The chain is built from TRBV5-1 and TRBJ1-5, with a weak D call TRBD1 (5 bases). Germline V CDR1 and CDR2: SGHRS, YFSETQ. The germline V and J ends were trimmed by 2 bases and 7 bases, with 13 bases remaining between them. CDR3 length: 14 amino acids.

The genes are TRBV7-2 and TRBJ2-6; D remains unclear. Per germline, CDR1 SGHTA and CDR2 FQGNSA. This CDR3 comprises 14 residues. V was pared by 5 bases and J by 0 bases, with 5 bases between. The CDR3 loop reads CASSRDSGANVLTF. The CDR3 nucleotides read TGTGCCAGCAGCAGGGACTCTGGGGCCAACGTCCTGACTTTC.

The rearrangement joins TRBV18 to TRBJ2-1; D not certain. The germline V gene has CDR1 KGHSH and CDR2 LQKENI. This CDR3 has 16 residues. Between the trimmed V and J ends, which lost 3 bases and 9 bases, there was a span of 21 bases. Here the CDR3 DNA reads TGTGCCAGCTCACCCCAGCCCCCAGATGCTTCGGGTGAGCAGTTCTTC. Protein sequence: CASSPQPPDASGEQFF.

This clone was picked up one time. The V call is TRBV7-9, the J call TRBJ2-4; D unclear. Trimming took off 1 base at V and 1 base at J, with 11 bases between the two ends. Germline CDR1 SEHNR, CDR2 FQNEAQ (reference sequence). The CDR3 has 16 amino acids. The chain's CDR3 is CASSLVGTVAKNIQYF. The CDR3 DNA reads TGTGCCAGCAGCTTAGTGGGCACCGTCGCCAAAAACATTCAGTACTTC.

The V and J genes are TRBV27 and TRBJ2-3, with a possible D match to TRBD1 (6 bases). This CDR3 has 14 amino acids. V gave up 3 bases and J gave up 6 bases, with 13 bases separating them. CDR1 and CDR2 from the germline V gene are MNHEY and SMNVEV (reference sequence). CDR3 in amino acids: CASSFVGARDTQYF. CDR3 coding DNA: TGTGCCAGCAGTTTTGTGGGGGCGCGTGATACGCAGTATTTT.

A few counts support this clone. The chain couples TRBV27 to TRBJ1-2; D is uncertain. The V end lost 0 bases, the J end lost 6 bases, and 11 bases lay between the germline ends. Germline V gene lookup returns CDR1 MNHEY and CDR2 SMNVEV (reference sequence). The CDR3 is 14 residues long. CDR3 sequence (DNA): TGTGCCAGCAGTTTATCATCAGGTTTAGATGGCTACACCTTC. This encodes CASSLSSGLDGYTF.

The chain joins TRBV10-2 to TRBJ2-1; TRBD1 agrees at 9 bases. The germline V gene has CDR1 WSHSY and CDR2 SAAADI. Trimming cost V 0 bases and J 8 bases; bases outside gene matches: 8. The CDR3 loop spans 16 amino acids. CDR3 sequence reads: CASSESILGQGYEQFF. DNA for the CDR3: TGCGCCAGCAGTGAGTCGATATTGGGACAGGGCTATGAGCAGTTCTTC.

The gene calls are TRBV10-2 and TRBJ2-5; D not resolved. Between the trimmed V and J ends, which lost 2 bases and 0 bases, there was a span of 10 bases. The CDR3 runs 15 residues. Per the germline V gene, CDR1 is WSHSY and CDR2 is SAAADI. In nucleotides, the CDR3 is TGCGCCAGCAGTGAGGGTCTCCTTTACCAAGAGACCCAGTACTTC. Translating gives CASSEGLLYQETQYF.

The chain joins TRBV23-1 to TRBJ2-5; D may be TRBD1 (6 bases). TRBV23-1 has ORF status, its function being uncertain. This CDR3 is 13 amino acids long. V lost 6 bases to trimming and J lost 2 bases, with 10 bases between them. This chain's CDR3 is CASSQTGQETQYF. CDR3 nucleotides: TGCGCCAGCAGCCAAACAGGGCAAGAGACCCAGTACTTC.

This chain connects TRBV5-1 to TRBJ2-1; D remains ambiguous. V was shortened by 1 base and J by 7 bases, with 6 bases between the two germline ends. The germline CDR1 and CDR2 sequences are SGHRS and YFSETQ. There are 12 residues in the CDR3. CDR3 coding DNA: TGCGCCAGCAGCTTGCAACGGAATGAGCAGTTCTTC. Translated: CASSLQRNEQFF.